This T cell receptor beta chain comes out of a study of PD-L1 blockade in urothelial cancer. Study-wide context: Males with urothelial cancer arising in the bladder constituted about nine tenths of the roughly 30 patients. After treatment start, blood was analyzed at 3 weeks (second dose) and at 6 weeks.

The assay was immunoSEQ multiplex PCR, and TCRdb's table has in-frame clones only and misses some. This sample has 50,000 to 65,000 clones, with 80% to 85% found just once. Time point described: pretreatment peripheral blood. This material consisted of PBMCs, taken around atezolizumab (anti-PD-L1) treatment. The clonotype was recovered from a man between 65 and 85 years old with urothelial cancer.

The CDR3 reads CASSRGGAGYYNEQFF. In DNA form, the CDR3 reads TGTGCCAGTAGTAGGGGGGGGGCGGGCTACTACAATGAGCAGTTCTTC. The chain links TRBV19 to TRBJ2-1; the D gene is possibly TRBD2 (7 bases). The germline V and J ends were trimmed by 4 bases and 3 bases, with 16 bases remaining between them. The CDR3 has 16 amino acids. Germline V lookup: CDR1 LNHDA, CDR2 SQIVND (reference sequence).